The next 9 T cell receptor beta chains were all read from a single sample in a study of OX40 agonist ivuxolimab in advanced cancers. Libraries were made using the immunoSEQ multiplex PCR assay. As stored in TCRdb, this immuneACCESS dataset retains in-frame rearrangements with V and J assigned. A fraction of the clones does not appear; measured against another copy, unresolved V genes explain less than half of the discrepancy, and the remainder lacks a known reason. This sample holds tens of thousands of clones; roughly nine tenths were observed only once. The top ten constitute around 0.96% of the sample. The sequencing here drew on CD4+ or CD8+ T cells sorted from blood, taken in a trial of the OX40 agonist ivuxolimab. These receptor sequences come from an adult with an advanced solid tumor such as melanoma, head and neck, liver or kidney cancer.

In its sample, this clone was seen a few times. The chain joins TRBV4-1 to TRBJ1-6, with D possibly TRBD1 on 5 matching bases. V was clipped by 4 bases and J by 8 bases, with 15 bases between them. CDR1 is MGHRA and CDR2 is YSYEKL in the germline V gene. CDR3 length: 15 amino acids. The chain's CDR3 is CASSPDRDGYSPLHF. CDR3 nucleotide sequence: TGCGCCAGCAGCCCAGACCGGGACGGATATTCACCCCTCCACTTT.

This chain links TRBV2 with TRBJ2-2; a possible D gene is TRBD1 (5 bases). CDR3 length: 16 amino acids. Trimming removed 3 bases at V and 4 bases at J, with 15 bases between. Per the germline V gene, CDR1 is SNHLY and CDR2 is FYNNEI. This chain's CDR3 is CASSEEQAWSTGELFF. CDR3 nucleotides: TGTGCCAGCAGTGAGGAACAGGCCTGGAGCACCGGGGAGCTGTTTTTT.

This clone was counted a single time. This sequence joins TRBV28 and TRBJ1-5; D not resolved. Trimming pared 8 bases from V and 1 base from J, leaving 3 bases between. Germline assignment: CDR1 MDHEN and CDR2 SYDVKM. The CDR3 consists of 11 residues. The CDR3 reads CASGSNQPQHF. The CDR3 nucleotides are TGTGCCAGCGGGAGCAATCAGCCCCAGCATTTT.

This chain links TRBV7-2 with TRBJ2-7, with a tentative D call TRBD1 (6 bases). Germline V lookup: CDR1 SGHTA, CDR2 FQGNSA. The CDR3 contains 15 residues. Trimming shortened V by 1 base and J by 1 base, and 11 bases separated the two germline ends. Here the CDR3 reads CASSLGQVTSYEQYF. The CDR3 region has the DNA TGTGCCAGCAGCTTAGGACAGGTAACTTCCTACGAGCAGTACTTC.

This clone has more than one count but fewer than ten. This sequence joins TRBV7-2 and TRBJ2-6; tentatively, D is TRBD1 or TRBD2 (5 bases each). Trimming stripped 2 bases from V and 5 bases from J, with 19 bases between. Looked up from germline, CDR1 is SGHTA and CDR2 is FQGNSA. The CDR3 runs 18 residues. The CDR3 loop is CASSLQQGGGLRANVLTF. The CDR3 nucleotides read TGTGCCAGCAGCTTACAGCAGGGCGGAGGACTGAGGGCCAACGTCCTGACTTTC.

The rearrangement uses TRBV5-5 and TRBJ2-1; D uncertain. Between the trimmed V and J ends, which lost 0 bases and 10 bases, there was a span of 11 bases. In germline, CDR1 is SGHKS, CDR2 YYEKEE (reference sequence). The CDR3 sequence is 13 residues long. The CDR3 nucleotides are TGTGCCAGCAGCTTGGGTTCAGGCCCGGAGCAGTTCTTC. Amino acid sequence: CASSLGSGPEQFF.

This clone has just one count. This chain links TRBV7-3 with TRBJ2-7; 10 bases align to TRBD2. The germline gives CDR1 SGHTA, CDR2 FQGTGA. The J segment lost 7 bases and the V segment lost 2 bases, leaving 11 bases of the junction unmatched. This CDR3 spans 16 amino acids. The CDR3 protein is CASSLLAGASREEQYF. In nucleotides, the CDR3 is TGTGCCAGCAGCTTACTAGCGGGGGCGTCTAGAGAGGAGCAGTACTTC.

V gene TRBV6-6 combines with J gene TRBJ1-4, with 10 bases that match TRBD1. Losses at the gene ends were 5 bases for V and 7 bases for J; bases not matched to a gene: 7. The CDR3 has 15 residues. Germline loops: CDR1 MNHNY, CDR2 SVGAGI (reference sequence). The CDR3 sequence is CASSKSGTGAEKLFF. CDR3 bases: TGTGCCAGCAGTAAATCCGGGACAGGGGCTGAAAAACTGTTTTTT.

This chain's CDR3 is CASSQGPRDSYEQYF. The CDR3 DNA is TGTGCCAGCAGCCAAGGCCCTCGGGACAGCTACGAGCAGTACTTC. This chain joins TRBV4-2 and TRBJ2-7; 7 bases map to TRBD1. Losses at the gene ends were 1 base for V and 3 bases for J; bases not matched to a gene: 6. CDR1 LGHNA and CDR2 YNFKEQ come from the germline V gene. The CDR3 has 15 residues.